Listed below are T cell receptor beta chains from one sample, sequenced in a study of siplizumab effects on memory and regulatory T cells. Data came from immunoSEQ multiplex PCR; TCRdb stores just in-frame clones and leaves some out. In the table there are about 94,000 clones, 94% of which are singletons. Sequencing was performed on non-Treg CD4+ T cells sorted from blood. These receptors were taken from a human donor in good health. Each CDR3 is given with its conserved first and last residue. D genes are given only for firm matches. A clone size is listed for some rows: how often the clone was seen (once, few, many), or a class if it is expanded.

TRBJ2-3	TRBV30	TRBD2	-	TGTGCCTGGAGTATTGGGACTACAGCGGTTGGAGATACGCAGTATTTT	CAWSIGTTAVGDTQYF
TRBJ1-1	TRBV25-1	TRBD1	-	TGTGCCAGCAGTGCCTGGGGGACAGGGTTAAACACTGAAGCTTTCTTT	CASSAWGTGLNTEAFF
TRBJ2-2	TRBV5-1	-	-	TGCGCCAGCAGCTGGCCTGGGGGTACCGGGGAGCTGTTTTTT	CASSWPGGTGELFF
TRBJ1-1	TRBV4-1	-	-	TGCGCCAGCAGCCAAGATCGGACCGGGTCGAACACTGAAGCTTTCTTT	CASSQDRTGSNTEAFF
TRBJ2-7	TRBV28	TRBD1	-	TGTGCCAGCAGTTTGGGTAGGGGGCTCATGTACGAGCAGTACTTC	CASSLGRGLMYEQYF
TRBJ1-5	TRBV29-1	-	-	TGCAGCGTGTGTGAAGGCCGCAATCAGCCCCAGCATTTT	CSVCEGRNQPQHF
TRBJ2-7	TRBV4-3	TRBD1	-	TGCGCCAGCAGCTTTACGACAGGGGGCTCCCACGAGCAGTACTTC	CASSFTTGGSHEQYF
TRBJ1-5	TRBV6-5	TRBD1	-	TGTGCCAGCAGTCCAGGGGGCTCACAGCCCCAGCATTTT	CASSPGGSQPQHF
TRBJ1-1	TRBV14	-	-	TGTGCCAGCAGCCAGGGGGCTGCTGAAGCTTTCTTT	CASSQGAAEAFF
TRBJ1-1	TRBV2	-	few	TGTGCCAGCAGTATGGGGGTGAACACTGAAGCTTTCTTT	CASSMGVNTEAFF
TRBJ1-5	TRBV19	-	-	TGTGCCAGTAGTTTTACGGGGGGCGCGGGTCAGCCCCAGCATTTT	CASSFTGGAGQPQHF
TRBJ2-5	TRBV10-3	-	-	TGTGCCACCGCGGACCCGGGATCAGAGACCCAGTACTTC	CATADPGSETQYF
TRBJ1-1	TRBV25-1	-	-	TGTGCCAGCACACAACAGGCGGGCACTGAAGCTTTCTTT	CASTQQAGTEAFF
TRBJ1-5	TRBV30	-	-	TGTGCCTGGAGTGTACCGGGGGGTAACCAGCCCCAGCATTTT	CAWSVPGGNQPQHF
TRBJ1-4	TRBV11-3	TRBD1	-	TGTGCCAGCGGAGACAGGGATGAAAAACTGTTTTTT	CASGDRDEKLFF
TRBJ2-7	TRBV15	-	-	TGTGCCACCAGCAGAGATTCGGGGACGGACACTTACGAGCAGTACTTC	CATSRDSGTDTYEQYF
TRBJ1-4	TRBV7-8	-	-	TGTGCCAGCAGCTTAGCTGGGATTGGTGAAAAACTGTTTTTT	CASSLAGIGEKLFF
TRBJ2-2	TRBV19	TRBD2	-	TGTGCCAGTAGTATCTCCCACGGGAGGGCCGGGGAGCTGTTTTTT	CASSISHGRAGELFF
TRBJ1-1	TRBV7-3	-	-	TGTGCCAGCAGCTTAGGTATGGGAAGTAGAGCTTTCTTT	CASSLGMGSRAFF
TRBJ2-3	TRBV23-1	-	-	TGCGCCAGCAGTCAATCGCTGTCAAACCCCACAGATACGCAGTATTTT	CASSQSLSNPTDTQYF
TRBJ2-1	TRBV19	TRBD2	-	TGTGCCTGCAAACCTAGCGGGAGTATAATTGACAATGAGCAGTTCTTC	CACKPSGSIIDNEQFF
TRBJ1-5	TRBV19	TRBD1	-	TGTGCCAGTAGTACACAGACAGGGCGGAATCAGCCCCAGCATTTT	CASSTQTGRNQPQHF
TRBJ2-3	TRBV6-6	-	-	TGTGCCAGCAGTTACACCGTGGATACGCAGTATTTT	CASSYTVDTQYF
TRBJ1-2	TRBV4-3	-	-	TGCGCCAGCAGCCAAGTCCCCAGGGGCGAGCGTGGCTACACCTTC	CASSQVPRGERGYTF
TRBJ2-3	TRBV9	-	-	TGTGCCAGCAGCCCGTTGGGACAACACACAGATACGCAGTATTTT	CASSPLGQHTDTQYF
TRBJ2-2	TRBV4-2	-	-	TGTGCCAGCAGCCAATATAGCCGGGACACCGGGGAGCTGTTTTTT	CASSQYSRDTGELFF
TRBJ1-1	TRBV6-5	-	-	TGTGCCAGCAGTCCTAGTTGGATTACGAACACTGAAGCTTTCTTT	CASSPSWITNTEAFF
TRBJ2-2	TRBV4-2	-	once	TGTGCCAGCAGCCGAGGCGGGACTTCAAACACCGGGGAGCTGTTTTTT	CASSRGGTSNTGELFF
TRBJ2-1	TRBV5-1	TRBD1	-	TGCGCCAGCAGCTTCCCGGGACAGTACAATGAGCAGTTCTTC	CASSFPGQYNEQFF
TRBJ2-7	TRBV6-4	TRBD1	-	TGTGCCAGCAGCCCCCACAGGGGCCAAAGCCTTTTTTGCTACGAGCAGTACTTC	CASSPHRGQSLFCYEQYF
TRBJ2-1	TRBV4-3	-	-	TGCGCCAGCAGCCAAGACTGGCGGGATTTATACAATGAGCAGTTCTTC	CASSQDWRDLYNEQFF
TRBJ2-2	TRBV9	-	-	TGTGCCAGCAGCCGGGGCGGGGGCTTTTCCGCGAACACCGGGGAGCTGTTTTTT	CASSRGGGFSANTGELFF
TRBJ2-5	TRBV9	TRBD1	-	TGTGCCAGCAGCGTGGGACAGGGGGCCGGGCAAGAGACCCAGTACTTC	CASSVGQGAGQETQYF
TRBJ2-3	TRBV19	-	once	TGTGCCAGTAGTATCCCCGGGAGAGGCACAGATACGCAGTATTTT	CASSIPGRGTDTQYF
TRBJ1-1	TRBV5-5	-	few	TGTGCCAGCAGCTTGCGCGGGACGGCCCTTTCCCCCTCCCCTGAAGCTTTCTTT	CASSLRGTALSPSPEAFF
TRBJ1-2	TRBV20-1	-	-	TGCAGTGCTAGAGTTGCGGTCGGCTACACCTTC	CSARVAVGYTF
TRBJ2-3	TRBV7-8	-	-	TGTGCCAGCAGCTTAGGTGGCGGGGTCGGTACGCAGTATTTT	CASSLGGGVGTQYF
TRBJ1-2	TRBV6-5	-	-	TGTGCCAGCAGTTTGCTAGGAAACTATGGCTACACCTTC	CASSLLGNYGYTF
TRBJ1-1	TRBV12-2	-	-	TGTGCAAGTCGCGGCAGAGCACGTAACACTGAAGCTTTCTTT	CASRGRARNTEAFF
TRBJ2-1	TRBV11-2	-	-	TGTGCCAGCAGAGGAGGGCGGTCATGGAATGAGCAGTTCTTC	CASRGGRSWNEQFF
TRBJ1-1	TRBV5-1	-	-	TGCGCCAGCAGCTTGGAGACAGTGAACACTGAAGCTTTCTTT	CASSLETVNTEAFF
TRBJ1-3	TRBV6-5	-	-	TGTGCCAGCAGGGGACCCGGTGGAAACACCATATATTTT	CASRGPGGNTIYF
TRBJ2-5	TRBV7-2	-	-	TGTGCCAGCAGCTTAGGGACTCAAGAGACCCAGTACTTC	CASSLGTQETQYF
TRBJ1-1	TRBV6-6	-	-	TGTGCCAGCAGTACCGGGACGGGCCGGACTGAAGCTTTCTTT	CASSTGTGRTEAFF
TRBJ1-6	TRBV30	-	-	TGTGCCTGGTCGGGTGATTTTTATAATTCACCCCTCCACTTT	CAWSGDFYNSPLHF
TRBJ1-4	TRBV4-3	-	once	TGCGCCAGCAGCCAAACGGGGACTGCAACTAATGAAAAACTGTTTTTT	CASSQTGTATNEKLFF
TRBJ2-7	TRBV5-6	TRBD2	-	TGTGCCAGCAGTCATTGGACTAGCGGGTACGAGCAGTACTTC	CASSHWTSGYEQYF
TRBJ2-1	TRBV7-2	-	-	TGTGCCAGCAGCGCGCGGAGGAACAATGAGCAGTTCTTC	CASSARRNNEQFF
TRBJ1-5	TRBV29-1	TRBD1	-	TGCAGCGTTGAAGGGACAGGGGATCAGCCCCAGCATTTT	CSVEGTGDQPQHF
TRBJ1-2	TRBV5-1	TRBD1	-	TGCGCCAGCAGCGCGACAGGGTTCGACTATGGCTACACCTTC	CASSATGFDYGYTF
TRBJ1-4	TRBV25-1	TRBD1	-	TGTGCCAGCAGTCCCCTAGAGGGGGCTGGGGAAAAACTGTTTTTT	CASSPLEGAGEKLFF
TRBJ2-1	TRBV30	TRBD1	-	TGTGCCTGGAGCGGCTTCCACAGCAGGGGGATCTACAATGAGCAGTTCTTC	CAWSGFHSRGIYNEQFF
TRBJ2-7	TRBV6-1	-	-	TGTGCCAGCAGAGCGCGGTGGGGCTCCTACGAGCAGTACTTC	CASRARWGSYEQYF
TRBJ2-2	TRBV4-1	-	-	TGCGCCAGCAGCCACGGGGTTGGCACCGGGGAGCTGTTTTTT	CASSHGVGTGELFF